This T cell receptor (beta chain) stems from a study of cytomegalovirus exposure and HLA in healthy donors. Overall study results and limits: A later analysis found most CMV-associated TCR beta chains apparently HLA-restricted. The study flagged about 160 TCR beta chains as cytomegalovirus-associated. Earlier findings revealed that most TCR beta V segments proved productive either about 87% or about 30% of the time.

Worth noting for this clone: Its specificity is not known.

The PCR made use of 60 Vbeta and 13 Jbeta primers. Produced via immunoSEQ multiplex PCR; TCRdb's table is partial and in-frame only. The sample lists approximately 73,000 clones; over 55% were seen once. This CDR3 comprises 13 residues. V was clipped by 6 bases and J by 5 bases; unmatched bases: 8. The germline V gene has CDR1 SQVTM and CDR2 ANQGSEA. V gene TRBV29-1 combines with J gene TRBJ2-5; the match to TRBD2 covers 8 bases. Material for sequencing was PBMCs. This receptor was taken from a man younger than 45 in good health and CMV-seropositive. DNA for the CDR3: TGCAGCGTAGAGACTAGCGTCCGCGAGACCCAGTACTTC. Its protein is CSVETSVRETQYF.